This T cell receptor beta chain was observed in a study of radiotherapy plus CTLA-4 blockade in lung cancer. Sequencing was performed with immunoSEQ multiplex PCR; in TCRdb, only in-frame clones are kept and a portion is missing. Of 55,000 to 70,000 clones listed, less than 85% are singletons. This CDR3 contains 14 residues. V was trimmed by 2 bases and J by 8 bases, leaving 13 bases between them. Germline lookup yields CDR1 ENHRY and CDR2 SYGVKD. The sample was peripheral blood, taken from a patient treated with radiotherapy plus ipilimumab. The sequence was obtained from a human donor with non-small cell lung cancer who had a complete response to radiotherapy plus ipilimumab. The V gene is TRBV10-3, the J gene TRBJ2-1; D might be TRBD2 (5 bases). The CDR3 region has the DNA TGTGCCATCAGTGAGCTAGCCCGGATCCATGAGCAGTTCTTC. Translation gives CAISELARIHEQFF.